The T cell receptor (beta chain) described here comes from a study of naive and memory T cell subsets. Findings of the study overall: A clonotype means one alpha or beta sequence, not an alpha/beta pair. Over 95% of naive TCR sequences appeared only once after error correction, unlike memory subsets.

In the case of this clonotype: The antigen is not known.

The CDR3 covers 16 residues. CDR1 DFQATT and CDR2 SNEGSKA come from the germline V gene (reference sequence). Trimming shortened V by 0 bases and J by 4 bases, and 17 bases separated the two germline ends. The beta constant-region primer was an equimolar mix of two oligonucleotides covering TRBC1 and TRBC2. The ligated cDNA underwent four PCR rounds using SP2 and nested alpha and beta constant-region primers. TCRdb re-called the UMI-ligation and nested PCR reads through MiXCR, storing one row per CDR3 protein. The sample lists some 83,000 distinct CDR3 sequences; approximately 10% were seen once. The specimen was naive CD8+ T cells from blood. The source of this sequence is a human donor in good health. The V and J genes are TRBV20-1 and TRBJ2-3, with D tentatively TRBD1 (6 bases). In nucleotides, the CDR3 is TGCAGTGCTAGAGATTCAGGGGCCCACAGAGCAGATACGCAGTATTTT. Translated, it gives CSARDSGAHRADTQYF.